This T cell receptor beta chain is from a study of blood T cell repertoires in COVID-19 (dated by TCRdb to 2018 to 2021). Looking at the study overall: The collaborator samples originated in the United States, Italy and Spain and spanned the acute and convalescent phases of COVID-19. HLA class I and class II types, where available, came from metadata supplied by the sample provider rather than from assay-based typing. The sample metadata nearly always contained a de-identified subject ID, COVID-19 status, age in years and sex. The repertoires were released in a freely available public database intended as a resource for research on the immune response to SARS-CoV-2. The prospective study material was composed of cDNA or gDNA derived from T cells, B-cell-depleted T cells, or PBMCs. Samples came from the ongoing ImmuneRACE study (first 160 participants) plus 1,254 subjects from 6 global collaborators. Deeply sampled blood TCRbeta repertoires from subjects exposed to, actively infected with, or recovered from COVID-19 were included in the dataset.

In the prospective study, participants were roughly 18 to 100 years old, resided in about two dozen geographic areas of the United States, and were enrolled through a virtual design. Cohort assignment in the prospective study relied on participant-reported clinical history from a screening survey and a study questionnaire. ImmuneRACE Cohort 3 recovered participants were defined by two consecutive negative NP/OP PCR tests, healthcare professional clearance, or symptom resolution. In the prospective study, mobile phlebotomists collected whole blood, serum and a nasopharyngeal or oropharyngeal swab from each participant. Participants in the prospective study had the option to provide additional blood draws and questionnaires over a roughly 2-month period. Before DNA extraction, blood samples from the prospective study were shipped at room temperature or frozen. In this sample, this clone turned up a few times. No antigen is known for it. Nothing much larger sits one base from this clone, and base qualities are not available.

Study-wide conclusions, independent of this receptor: The amount of clinical and demographic metadata varied by source and participant and was provided uncurated.

TCRbeta CDR3 regions were amplified from genomic DNA by means of the immunoSEQ Assay, a bias-controlled multiplex PCR. On the authors' methods: The number of nucleated cells in each sample was estimated by amplification of reference gene primers within the assay. To quantify the absolute abundance of each unique TCRbeta CDR3 rearrangement, sequence reads were collapsed and filtered. For each sample, productive Simpson clonality was calculated as the square root of Simpson's diversity index over productive rearrangements. TCRdb provides this immuneACCESS table in a form limited to in-frame rearrangements. Some clones are lacking; in checked studies, under half of them reflect an unresolved V gene, and why the rest are absent is not known. V and J calls and clone size are those listed in that table; D and trimming were worked out from the DNA. The sample profile shows about 330,000 clones; less than 90% of them were found once. In total, the top ten clones hold about 0.93% of the sample.

Including the terminal cysteine and phenylalanine, the CDR3 comprises 17 residues. The retained sequence is limited to the CDR3, 51 bases, with the frame set at the first base. Trimming costs V 0 bases and J 2 bases, and their ends lie 14 bases apart. The germline V gene provides CDR1 SGHVS and CDR2 FNYEAQ. The chain is assembled from TRBV7-6 and TRBJ1-3; the D gene is perhaps TRBD1, on 5 matching bases. Material: PBMCs or T cells enriched from blood (not recorded which). This clonotype was obtained from a young woman who had recovered from COVID-19. The CDR3 protein sequence reads: CASSLAQGTATGNTIYF. At the DNA level, the sequence is TGTGCCAGCAGCTTAGCGCAAGGGACTGCGACTGGAAACACCATATATTTT.